This T cell receptor beta chain was sequenced for a study of T cell responses to AZD1222 COVID-19 vaccine (dated by TCRdb to the early 2020s). Context from the whole study: Because spike-specific TCR depth and breadth did not differ between the two schedules, AZD1222 recipients who got a second dose at roughly 4 weeks were pooled with those who got a second dose at roughly 12 weeks. Trial participants were enrolled into age subgroups of 18-55, 56-69 and 70-plus years, which contained 148, 28 and 57 TCR-sequenced participants, respectively. TCR sequencing was performed for 233 trial participants, of whom about 200 were given two doses of AZD1222 and approximately 25 were given two doses of MenACWY control vaccine. Here is what the overall study found, with its caveats: After two AZD1222 doses, both the breadth and the depth of spike-specific TCRs were significantly higher than at day 0 and than in MenACWY recipients. Reportedly, almost half of the unique spike-specific TCRs recognized epitopes lying outside the regions that are mutated in the B.1.351 and B.1.1.7 variants. Because no day 14 peak-response samples were available, the repertoires could be characterized only after the peak T cell response. In the small 56-69-year group, the increase in depth fell short of significance, most likely because of low power. Conclusions about previously exposed vaccinees are limited, since just 6 or 7 AZD1222 recipients were seropositive for SARS-CoV-2 at baseline. CD4 TCRs associated with the vaccine covered the entire spike protein, and the dominant responses were in regions 160-218 and 743-854. Participants were mostly white British, with more females than males. The authors suggested clonal diversity may have been underestimated.

The CDR3 regions of human TCRbeta chains were subjected to immunosequencing. From the authors' description of their analysis: Repertoire TCRs were matched against a reference library of SARS-CoV-2-specific TCRs generated with the MIRA antigen-specificity platform. Breadth was defined as the fraction of unique TCRs that were SARS-CoV-2-associated. Depth was defined as the fraction of total T cells that were SARS-CoV-2-associated. Using the MIRA data, each spike-specific TCR was assigned both to the spike region to which the TCR was reactive and to a CD4 or CD8 class. Log10-transformed breadth and depth values were compared by one-way ANOVA with Sidak's multiple comparisons tests. TCRdb's version of the immuneACCESS table is confined to in-frame rearrangements and falls short of the full clone set. An unresolved V gene accounts for under half of the shortfall where checked; the remainder is of unknown origin. From that table come the V and J calls and clone size; the DNA was used to work out D and trimming. This sample holds 96,000 or so clones; roughly 90% were observed only once. Of the sample, approximately 24% falls within the top ten clones.

V was cut back by 0 bases and J by 0 bases, leaving a gap of 11 bases between them. CDR1 is given as LNHNV and CDR2 as YYDKDF, both from the germline V gene (reference sequence). The CDR3 goes from the cysteine to the phenylalanine over 16 residues. Solely the CDR3 DNA is kept, with 48 bases framed from the first base. This clone has just one count. Its antigen target is currently unknown. No quality values exist for individual bases; no much larger clone is one base distant. According to the study, the label for this sample's time point signals: baseline before first vaccination. Vaccinee samples were obtained from the UK trials COV001 and COV002, which included a single-blind randomized controlled phase 2/3 trial of AZD1222 (ChAdOx1 nCoV-19) in healthy adults. For TCRbeta chain sequencing, PBMC samples from trial participants were taken at day 0 and at day 28 after the second dose.

The V gene is TRBV15 and the J gene is TRBJ1-1; the D gene lacks a confident call. The clonotype originates from an adult in good health. The sequencing here drew on peripheral blood, taken on day 0 of AZD1222 vaccination. The encoded CDR3 is CATSRDGAGLNTEAFF. The nucleotide sequence is TGTGCCACCAGCAGAGACGGTGCAGGTTTGAACACTGAAGCTTTCTTT.